One sample yielded the 9 T cell receptor beta chains listed below, sequenced in a study of response to subunit inactivated influenza vaccine (dated by TCRdb to 2016 to 2019). Library prep was done by RT-PCR. Instrument on record: Illumina HiSeq 2500. TCRdb cleaned the public reads at Q25 with fastp, built clones with MiXCR and kept in-frame beta chains. Merged by CDR3 protein, the rows form single entries marked with the most common genes and DNA. This sample is represented by a few hundred thousand distinct CDR3 sequences; 11% to 15% of them were singletons. Of the sample, 8.5% to 14% is held by the ten largest clones. The sample was PBMCs from blood, taken approximately 12 days after vaccination. These receptor sequences come from a man in his fifties who received an inactivated influenza vaccine. Donor details come from another sample of the same person, matched by shared clones.

The chain couples TRBV4-1 to TRBJ2-1; the match to TRBD1 covers 9 bases. The V gene's germline CDR1 is MGHRA and CDR2 YSYEKL. The CDR3 extends over 17 amino acids. The V gene end was trimmed by 1 base and the J gene end by 6 bases; junction bases not matched to a gene: 10. As DNA, the CDR3 is TGCGCCAGCAGCCAAGTTCGGACGGGACAGGGCCTCAATGAGCAGTTCTTC. It is translated as CASSQVRTGQGLNEQFF.

This clonotype turned up a few times. V gene TRBV20-1 combines with J gene TRBJ2-7; TRBD2 agrees at 8 bases. The V gene's germline CDR1 is DFQATT and CDR2 SNEGSKA (reference sequence). Trimming removed 3 bases from V and 3 bases from J; junction bases left unmatched: 13. CDR3 length: 16 amino acids. CDR3 region: CSARGAGRGARYEQYF. CDR3 in DNA: TGCAGTGCTAGGGGCGCTGGGCGGGGGGCCCGCTACGAGCAGTACTTC.

Concerning this clonotype: A much larger clone lies a single base off, so this may be a read error. The conserved final phenylalanine or tryptophan is absent from the CDR3, which likely points to a read error. The chain has TRBV20-1 and TRBJ1-4; no clear D gene. The CDR3 is 14 amino acids. V was cut by 1 base and J by 0 bases, with 6 bases left in between. The germline gives CDR1 DFQATT, CDR2 SNEGSKA (reference sequence). The CDR3 here is CSARGTATNEKLFS. The CDR3 DNA sequence: TGCAGTGCTAGAGGAACTGCAACTAATGAAAAACTGTTTTCT.

The sample holds a few counts of this clonotype. J is TRBJ1-2 and V is TRBV10-3; weak D call: TRBD1 (5 bases). Trimming left V 5 bases short and J 3 bases short, with 22 bases between. The CDR3 has 17 residues. CDR1 is ENHRY and CDR2 is SYGVKD in the germline V gene. This chain's CDR3 is CAISLTGQILDHYGYTF. The CDR3 nucleotides read TGTGCCATCAGTCTTACAGGCCAGATCCTCGATCACTATGGCTACACCTTC.

This clonotype was seen at least ten times. An end of the junction differs from the germline gene, which may be a read error. V and J are TRBV7-7 and TRBJ2-1; D not certain. CDR3 length equals 13 residues. Germline lookup yields CDR1 SSHAT and CDR2 FNYEAQ (reference sequence). Written as DNA, the CDR3 is TGTGCTAGCAGCCTCGGGTTCTACAATGAGCAGTTCTTC. Translated, it gives CASSLGFYNEQFF.

The genes are TRBV20-1 and TRBJ2-1, with D possibly matching TRBD1 (6 bases). V was cut by 5 bases and J by 2 bases, with 13 bases left in between. The germline V gene encodes CDR1 DFQATT and CDR2 SNEGSKA (reference sequence). This CDR3 region has 14 residues. DNA of the CDR3: TGCAGTGCTGGGGCAGGGGCTACCTACAATGAGCAGTTCTTC. This gives the protein CSAGAGATYNEQFF.

Regarding this clonotype: A much larger clone differs from this one at a single base, so this may be a read error. The V and J genes are TRBV3-1 and TRBJ2-7; no clear D gene. V was shortened by 5 bases and J by 0 bases, with 14 bases between the two germline ends. The CDR3 is made up of 15 amino acids. Germline V CDR1 and CDR2: LGHDT, YNNKEL (reference sequence). The CDR3, as DNA: TGTGCCAGCAGCGATTTGGCCCGTAGCTCCTACGAGCAGTACTTC. This translates into CASSDLARSSYEQYF.

The chain combines TRBV11-2 with TRBJ1-4, with TRBD1 as a possible D gene (5 bases). This CDR3 region has 12 residues. In germline, CDR1 is SGHAT, CDR2 FQNNGV. V lost 3 bases and J 8 bases, leaving 7 bases between the germline ends. The CDR3 region is CASSFQGEKLFF. In DNA, the CDR3 is TGTGCCAGCAGCTTCCAGGGAGAAAAACTGTTTTTT.

The chain recombines TRBV29-1 with TRBJ2-3; the D call may be TRBD1 or TRBD2 (5 bases each). Germline V lookup: CDR1 SQVTM, CDR2 ANQGSEA. The CDR3 loop spans 13 amino acids. V was pared by 3 bases and J by 5 bases, with 12 bases between. The CDR3 is CSVEVREKDTQYF. The CDR3 DNA is TGCAGCGTTGAGGTCAGGGAGAAAGATACGCAGTATTTT.